The 10 T cell receptor beta chains given below trace back to one sample, sequenced in a study of T cell clones after liver transplantation. Assay: immunoSEQ multiplex PCR; the TCRdb copy retains only in-frame clones and omits some. The sample includes more than 15,000 clones, 70% to 90% of them seen just once. The material sequenced was CD8+ T cells from blood, taken roughly 50 months after liver transplant. Receptor source: a human patient who received a liver transplant. Some T cells may originate from the graft donor.

V gene TRBV27 combines with J gene TRBJ2-7; maybe TRBD1 (6 bases). V lost 4 bases, J lost 5 bases, and 15 bases lay in between. The CDR3 totals 14 residues. Germline V lookup: CDR1 MNHEY, CDR2 SMNVEV (reference sequence). The CDR3 loop reads CASSSNPQGNEQYF. DNA for the CDR3: TGTGCCAGCAGTTCTAACCCGCAGGGGAACGAGCAGTACTTC.

The chain is built from TRBV4-1 and TRBJ2-7; D possibly matches TRBD1 or TRBD2 (5 bases each). The CDR3 is 16 residues long. Trimming took 2 bases from V and 0 from J, leaving 14 bases between them. Per the germline V gene, CDR1 is MGHRA and CDR2 is YSYEKL. CDR3 bases: TGCGCCAGCAGCCAATATTCCGGGACGGCCTCCTACGAGCAGTACTTC. Translating it yields CASSQYSGTASYEQYF.

The chain couples TRBV4-3 to TRBJ1-3, with a tentative D call TRBD1 (5 bases). The V end was cut by 0 bases, the J end by 8 bases, with 11 bases between. The CDR3 consists of 14 residues. CDR1 and CDR2 from the germline V gene are LGHNA and YSLEER. CDR3 coding DNA: TGCGCCAGCAGCCAAGATACAGGAGGGTACACCATATATTTT. Its translation is CASSQDTGGYTIYF.

This rearrangement joins TRBV6-6 to TRBJ2-7; TRBD2 is a possible D gene (5 bases). The germline V gene has CDR1 MNHNY and CDR2 SVGAGI (reference sequence). This CDR3 comprises 15 residues. V shed 0 bases and J shed 3 bases, with 12 bases lying between them. CDR3 nucleotides: TGTGCCAGCAGTTACTCGACTCCAGGAGGCTACGAGCAGTACTTC. This codes for CASSYSTPGGYEQYF.

V gene TRBV29-1 combines with J gene TRBJ1-2; D is possibly TRBD1 (6 bases). The CDR3 sequence is 13 residues long. The V end was cut by 6 bases, the J end by 3 bases, with 14 bases between. The V gene's germline CDR1 is SQVTM and CDR2 ANQGSEA. CDR3 DNA sequence: TGCAGCGTCGATGAGACAGGAGACTATGGCTACACCTTC. It is translated as CSVDETGDYGYTF.

The chain couples TRBV5-1 to TRBJ2-1, with 7 bases lining up with TRBD2. The CDR3 totals 14 residues. Trimming at V came to 3 bases and at J to 7 bases, leaving 7 bases not matched to a gene. The germline CDR1 and CDR2 sequences are SGHRS and YFSETQ. This CDR3 is CASSSGGVLNEQFF. DNA for the CDR3: TGCGCCAGCAGCTCTGGGGGGGTATTGAATGAGCAGTTCTTC.

This chain joins TRBV7-8 and TRBJ2-3, with D perhaps matching TRBD1 or TRBD2 (5 bases each). The CDR3 runs 15 residues. V was clipped by 4 bases and J by 3 bases, with 14 bases between them. Germline CDR1 reads SGHVS; CDR2 reads FQNEAQ. In DNA form, the CDR3 reads TGTGCCAGCAGCTCCGAACGGGGACCTACAGATACGCAGTATTTT. Translated, it gives CASSSERGPTDTQYF.

J is TRBJ2-6 and V is TRBV29-1; TRBD2 might be the D (6 bases). CDR3 length equals 15 residues. V lost 2 bases and J 0 bases, leaving 8 bases between the germline ends. Germline loops: CDR1 SQVTM, CDR2 ANQGSEA. CDR3 in amino acids: CSVEFGSSGANVLTF. CDR3 DNA: TGCAGCGTTGAATTCGGGAGCTCTGGGGCCAACGTCCTGACTTTC.

This clone is labeled medium-sized. Other nucleotide sequences from this sample produce the same CDR3. V is TRBV6-5 and J is TRBJ2-7; 8 bases are shared with TRBD1. J gave up 0 bases and V 6 bases, and 4 bases lay outside the gene matches. This CDR3 has 14 residues. Germline V gene data show CDR1 as MNHEY and CDR2 as SVGAGI. The CDR3 region is CASSPGQGSYEQYF. CDR3 nucleotide sequence: TGTGCCAGCAGCCCCGGACAGGGCTCCTACGAGCAGTACTTC.

CDR3 protein: CATATGASPLHF. The CDR3 nucleotides are TGTGCCACAGCGACAGGGGCTTCACCCCTCCACTTT. The chain joins TRBV15 to TRBJ1-6, with 8 nucleotides matching TRBD1. The CDR3 is made up of 12 amino acids. V shed 9 bases and J 9 bases; nucleotides not matched to a gene: 4. Germline CDR1 and CDR2: LNHNV and YYDKDF (reference sequence).